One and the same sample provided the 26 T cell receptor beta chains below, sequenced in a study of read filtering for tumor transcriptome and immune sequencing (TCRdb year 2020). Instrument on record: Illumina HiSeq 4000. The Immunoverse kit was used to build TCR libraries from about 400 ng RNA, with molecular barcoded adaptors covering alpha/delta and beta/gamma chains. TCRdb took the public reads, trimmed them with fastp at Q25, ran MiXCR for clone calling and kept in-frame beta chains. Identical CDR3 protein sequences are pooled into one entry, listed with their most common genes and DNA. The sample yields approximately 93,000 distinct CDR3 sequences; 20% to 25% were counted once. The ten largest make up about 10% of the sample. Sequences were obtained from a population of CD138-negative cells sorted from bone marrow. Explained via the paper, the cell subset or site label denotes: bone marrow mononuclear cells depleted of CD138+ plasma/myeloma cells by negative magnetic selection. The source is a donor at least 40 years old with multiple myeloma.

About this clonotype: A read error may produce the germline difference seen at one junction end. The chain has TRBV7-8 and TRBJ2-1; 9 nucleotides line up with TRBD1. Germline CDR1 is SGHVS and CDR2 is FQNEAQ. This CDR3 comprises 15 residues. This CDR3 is CASSLRDRARSEQLF. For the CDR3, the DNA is TGTGCCAGCAGCCTCCGGGACAGGGCCCGGTCTGAGCAGCTCTTC.

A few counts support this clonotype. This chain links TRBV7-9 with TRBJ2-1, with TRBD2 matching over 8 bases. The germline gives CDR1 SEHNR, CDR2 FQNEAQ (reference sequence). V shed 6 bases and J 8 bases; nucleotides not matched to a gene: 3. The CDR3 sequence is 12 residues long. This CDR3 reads CASRGLAHEQFF. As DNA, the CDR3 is TGTGCCAGCAGAGGACTAGCCCATGAGCAGTTCTTC.

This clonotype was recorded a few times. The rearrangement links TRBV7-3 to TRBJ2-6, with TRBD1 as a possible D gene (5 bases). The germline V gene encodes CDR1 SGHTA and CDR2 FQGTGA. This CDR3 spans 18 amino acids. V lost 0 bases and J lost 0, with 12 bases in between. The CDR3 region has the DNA TGTGCCAGCAGCTTAACGGGCAGGGTCAACTCTGGGGCCAACGTCCTGACTTTC. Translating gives CASSLTGRVNSGANVLTF.

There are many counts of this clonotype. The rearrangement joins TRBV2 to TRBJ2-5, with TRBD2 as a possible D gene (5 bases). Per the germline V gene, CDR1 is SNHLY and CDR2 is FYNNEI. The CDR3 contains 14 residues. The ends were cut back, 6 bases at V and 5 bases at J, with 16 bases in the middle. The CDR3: CASSPRPERETQYF. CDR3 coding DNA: TGTGCCAGCAGCCCACGTCCCGAGCGGGAGACCCAGTACTTC.

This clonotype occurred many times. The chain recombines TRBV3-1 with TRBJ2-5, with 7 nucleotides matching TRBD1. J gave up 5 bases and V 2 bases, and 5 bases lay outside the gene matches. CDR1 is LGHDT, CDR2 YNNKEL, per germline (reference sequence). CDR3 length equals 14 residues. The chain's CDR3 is CASSQMTGSETQYF. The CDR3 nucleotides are TGTGCCAGCAGCCAAATGACAGGGTCGGAGACCCAGTACTTC.

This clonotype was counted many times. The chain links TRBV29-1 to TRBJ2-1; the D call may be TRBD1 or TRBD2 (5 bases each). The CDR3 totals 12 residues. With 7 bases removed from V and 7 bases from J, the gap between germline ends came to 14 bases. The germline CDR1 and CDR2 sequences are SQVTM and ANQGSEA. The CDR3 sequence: CSGAGARNEQFF. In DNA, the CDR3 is TGCAGCGGAGCCGGGGCCCGGAATGAGCAGTTCTTC.

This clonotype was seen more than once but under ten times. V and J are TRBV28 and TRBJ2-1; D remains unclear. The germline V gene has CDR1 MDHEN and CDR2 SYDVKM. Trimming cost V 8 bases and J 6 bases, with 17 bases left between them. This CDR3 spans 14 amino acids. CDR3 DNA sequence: TGTGCCAGCTGGACGCCGGGTCCGGGCAATGAGCAGTTCTTC. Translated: CASWTPGPGNEQFF.

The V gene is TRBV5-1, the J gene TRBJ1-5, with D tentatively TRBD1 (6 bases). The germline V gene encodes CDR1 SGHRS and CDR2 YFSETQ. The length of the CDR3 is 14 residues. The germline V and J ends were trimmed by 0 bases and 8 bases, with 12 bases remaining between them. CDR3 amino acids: CASSLDGGFEPQHF. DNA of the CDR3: TGCGCCAGCAGCTTGGATGGGGGCTTTGAGCCCCAGCATTTT.

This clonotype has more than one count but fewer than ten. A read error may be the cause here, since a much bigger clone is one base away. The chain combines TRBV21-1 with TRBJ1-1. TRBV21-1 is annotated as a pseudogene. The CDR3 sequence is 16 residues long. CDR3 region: CVSSKGVEWRETEAFF. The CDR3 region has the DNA TGTGTCAGCAGCAAAGGCGTCGAATGGAGGGAGACTGAAGCTTTCTTT.

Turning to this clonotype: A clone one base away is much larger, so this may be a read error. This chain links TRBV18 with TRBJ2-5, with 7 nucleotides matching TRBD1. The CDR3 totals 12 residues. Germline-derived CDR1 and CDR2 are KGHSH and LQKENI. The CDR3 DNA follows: TGTGCCAGCTCACCTACAGGGGAGACCCTGTACTTC. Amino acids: CASSPTGETLYF.

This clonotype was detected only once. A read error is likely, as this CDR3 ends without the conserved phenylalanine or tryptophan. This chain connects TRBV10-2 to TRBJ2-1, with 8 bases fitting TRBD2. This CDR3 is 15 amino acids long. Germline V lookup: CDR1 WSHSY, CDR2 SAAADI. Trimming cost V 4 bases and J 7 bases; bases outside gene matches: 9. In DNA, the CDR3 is TGCGCCAGCAGTGTCTCCGGGACTAGGGTGAATGAGCAGTTCTCC. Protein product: CASSVSGTRVNEQFS.

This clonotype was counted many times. Here the CDR3 reads CSARTSGETQYF. CDR3 coding DNA: TGCAGTGCCCGGACTAGCGGGGAGACCCAGTACTTC. V and J are TRBV20-1 and TRBJ2-5, with TRBD2 matching over 11 bases. This CDR3 spans 12 amino acids. Germline CDR1 DFQATT, CDR2 SNEGSKA (reference sequence). J lost 5 bases, V lost 6 bases, and 2 bases had no gene match.

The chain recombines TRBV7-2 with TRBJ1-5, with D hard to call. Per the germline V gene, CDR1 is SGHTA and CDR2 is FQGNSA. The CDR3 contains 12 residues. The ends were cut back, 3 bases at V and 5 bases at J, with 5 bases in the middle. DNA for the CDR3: TGTGCCAGCAGCTTTGGTTATCAGCCCCAGCATTTT. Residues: CASSFGYQPQHF.

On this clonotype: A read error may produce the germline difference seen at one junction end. The CDR3 is CASSIDRASSGANVLAF. In DNA, the CDR3 is TGTGCCAGTAGTATCGACAGGGCTAGCTCTGGGGCCAACGTCCTGGCTTTC. V usage is TRBV19 and J usage is TRBJ2-6; 7 bases line up with TRBD1. Germline CDR1 LNHDA, CDR2 SQIVND (reference sequence). CDR3 length equals 17 residues.

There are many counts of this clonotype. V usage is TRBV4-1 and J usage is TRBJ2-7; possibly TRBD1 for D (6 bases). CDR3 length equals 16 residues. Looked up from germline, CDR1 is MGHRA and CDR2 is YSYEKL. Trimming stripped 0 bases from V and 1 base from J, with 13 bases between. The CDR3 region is CASSQDRNRDSYEQYF. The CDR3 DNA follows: TGCGCCAGCAGCCAAGATCGGAACAGGGATTCCTACGAGCAGTACTTC.

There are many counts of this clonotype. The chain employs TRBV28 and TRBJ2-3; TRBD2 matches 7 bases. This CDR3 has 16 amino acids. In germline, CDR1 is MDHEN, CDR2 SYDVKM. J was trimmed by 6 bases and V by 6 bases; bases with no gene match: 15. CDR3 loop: CASSLTSALSFDTQYF. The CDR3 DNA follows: TGTGCCAGCAGCCTCACTAGCGCCTTATCTTTCGATACGCAGTATTTT.

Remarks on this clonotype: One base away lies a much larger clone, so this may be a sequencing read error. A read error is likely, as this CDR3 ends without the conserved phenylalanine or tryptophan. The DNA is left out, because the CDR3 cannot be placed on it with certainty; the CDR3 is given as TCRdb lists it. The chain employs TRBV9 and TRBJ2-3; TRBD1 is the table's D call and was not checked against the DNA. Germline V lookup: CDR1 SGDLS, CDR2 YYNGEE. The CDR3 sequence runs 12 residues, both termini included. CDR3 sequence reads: CASSAGQGRQSL.

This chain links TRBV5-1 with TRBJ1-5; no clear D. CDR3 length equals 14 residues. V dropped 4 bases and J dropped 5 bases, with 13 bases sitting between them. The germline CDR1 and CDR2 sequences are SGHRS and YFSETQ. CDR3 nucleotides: TGCGCCAGCAGCCCGGAAGGCACCCATCAGCCCCAGCATTTT. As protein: CASSPEGTHQPQHF.

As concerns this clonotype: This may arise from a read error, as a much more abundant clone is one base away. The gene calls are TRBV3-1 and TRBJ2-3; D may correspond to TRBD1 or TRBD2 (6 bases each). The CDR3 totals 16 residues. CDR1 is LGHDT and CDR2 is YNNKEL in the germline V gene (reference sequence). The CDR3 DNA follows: TGTACCAGCAGCCTCCTCGGGGGCATCCAGGGAGATACGCAGTATTTT. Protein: CTSSLLGGIQGDTQYF.

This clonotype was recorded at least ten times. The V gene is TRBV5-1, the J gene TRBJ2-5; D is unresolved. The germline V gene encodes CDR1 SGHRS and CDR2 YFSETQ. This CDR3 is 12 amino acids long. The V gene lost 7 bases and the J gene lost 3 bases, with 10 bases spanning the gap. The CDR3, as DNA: TGCGCCAGCGGGTACAGTGAAGAGACCCAGTACTTC. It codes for CASGYSEETQYF. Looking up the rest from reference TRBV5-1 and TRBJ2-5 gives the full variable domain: KAGVTQTPRYLIKTRGQQVTLSCSPISGHRSVSWYQQTPGQGLQFLFEYFSETQRNKGNFPGRFSGRQFSNSRSEMNVSTLELGDSALYLCASGYSEETQYFGPGTRLLVL.

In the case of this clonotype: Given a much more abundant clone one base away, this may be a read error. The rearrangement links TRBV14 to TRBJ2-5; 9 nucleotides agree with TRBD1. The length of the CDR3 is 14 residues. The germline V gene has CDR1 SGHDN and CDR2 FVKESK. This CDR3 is CASSLGQGDETRYF. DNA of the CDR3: TGTGCCAGCAGCCTGGGACAGGGAGACGAGACCCGGTACTTC.

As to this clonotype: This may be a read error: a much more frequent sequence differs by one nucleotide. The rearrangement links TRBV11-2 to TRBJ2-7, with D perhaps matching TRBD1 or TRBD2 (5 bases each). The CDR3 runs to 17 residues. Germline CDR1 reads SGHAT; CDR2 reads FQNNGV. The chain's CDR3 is CASSFAGKRYKAYERYF. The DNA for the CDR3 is TGTGCCAGCAGCTTCGCAGGGAAGCGGTACAAGGCCTACGAGCGGTACTTC.

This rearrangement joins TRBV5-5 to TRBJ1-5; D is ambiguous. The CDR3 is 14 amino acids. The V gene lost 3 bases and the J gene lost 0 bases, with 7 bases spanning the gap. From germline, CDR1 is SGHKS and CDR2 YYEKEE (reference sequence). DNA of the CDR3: TGTGCCAGCAGCTGGGAGAATAGCAATCAGCCCCAGCATTTT. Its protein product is CASSWENSNQPQHF.

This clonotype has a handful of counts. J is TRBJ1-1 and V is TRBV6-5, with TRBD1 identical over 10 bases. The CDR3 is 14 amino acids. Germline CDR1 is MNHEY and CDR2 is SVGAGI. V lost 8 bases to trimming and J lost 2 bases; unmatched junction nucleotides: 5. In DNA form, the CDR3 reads TGTGCCAGCGCCCGGGACAGGGGTAACACTGAAGCTTTCTTT. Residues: CASARDRGNTEAFF.

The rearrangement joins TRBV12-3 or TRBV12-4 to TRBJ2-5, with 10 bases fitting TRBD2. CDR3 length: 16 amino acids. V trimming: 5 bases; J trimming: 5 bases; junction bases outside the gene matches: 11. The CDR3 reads CASSPASGTSVETQYF. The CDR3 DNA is TGTGCCAGCAGTCCAGCATCCGGGACTAGCGTGGAGACCCAGTACTTC.

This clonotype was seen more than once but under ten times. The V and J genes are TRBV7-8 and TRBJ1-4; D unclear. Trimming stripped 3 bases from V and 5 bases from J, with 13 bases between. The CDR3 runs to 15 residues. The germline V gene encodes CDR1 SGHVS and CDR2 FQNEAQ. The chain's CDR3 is CASSFNRGKNEKLFF. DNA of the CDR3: TGTGCCAGCAGCTTTAATCGCGGGAAGAATGAAAAACTGTTTTTT.